This note documents a single T cell receptor beta chain sequence. Its antigen is not known. Germline V gene data show CDR1 as LGHNA and CDR2 as YSLEER. The CDR3 totals 15 residues. V lost 3 bases, J lost 7 bases, and 16 bases lay in between. The source of the sample is a study of blood T cells in healthy people across ages. Whole-study results and caveats: Whereas aged donors had fewer naive CD4+ cells, long-lived donors had more of them and higher diversity. Estimated diversity across one million T cells was deemed an underestimate.

Isolation per sample recovered at least 7 million PBMCs. It was with a sample-barcoded 5' primer and a J-beta primer mix that a second PCR of about 7 to 12 cycles was run. TCRdb processed the 5' RACE reads anew with MiXCR; each CDR3 protein has one entry. The sample records roughly 860,000 distinct CDR3 sequences, approximately 65% being singletons. This sequence was found in a man aged 25-45 years in good health. Sequenced input: blood. The gene calls are TRBV4-3 and TRBJ1-5; perhaps TRBD1 as D (6 bases). CDR3 bases: TGCGCCAGCAGCCAGGAGCCACAGGGAAACCAGCCCCAGCATTTT. This encodes CASSQEPQGNQPQHF.